A selection of T cell receptor beta chains follows, all from one sample in a study of blood T cell repertoires in COVID-19. Profiled with immunoSEQ multiplex PCR; TCRdb holds only in-frame clones, not every one. The sample lists about 92,000 clones; about 70% were seen once. Sequencing input: peripheral blood. All receptors come from a woman in her sixties in a cohort sampled during active or convalescent COVID-19. The CDR3 runs from the conserved cysteine through the conserved F or W. The D gene is left open where the match is weak. Clone size is not always given. Where it is, it says once, few, many or a class for expanded clones.

d_call	clone_size	v_call	j_call	cdr3_aa	cdr3_nt
NA	few	TRBV5-1	TRBJ1-4	CASSFQGTATNEKLFF	TGCGCCAGCAGCTTCCAGGGTACTGCAACTAATGAAAAACTGTTTTTT
NA	NA	TRBV27	TRBJ1-6	CASSSHRIRGPLHF	TGTGCCAGCAGTTCCCACCGGATAAGGGGACCCCTCCACTTT
NA	NA	TRBV12-3/TRBV12-4	TRBJ1-2	CASSFGIFYGYTF	TGTGCCAGCAGTTTCGGTATATTCTATGGCTACACCTTC
TRBD1	NA	TRBV28	TRBJ1-5	CASSLNPQGPGRNQPQHF	TGTGCCAGCAGCCTTAACCCACAGGGGCCTGGACGCAATCAGCCCCAGCATTTT
TRBD1	NA	TRBV7-9	TRBJ2-7	CASSRPGQGATYEQYF	TGTGCCAGCAGTCGTCCAGGACAGGGGGCGACTTACGAGCAGTACTTC
TRBD1	NA	TRBV6-6	TRBJ1-4	CASSRDRATNEKLFF	TGTGCCAGCAGTAGAGACAGGGCGACTAATGAAAAACTGTTTTTT
TRBD1	few	TRBV29-1	TRBJ1-4	CSVRQGAGNEKLFF	TGCAGCGTTCGACAGGGGGCCGGTAATGAAAAACTGTTTTTT
TRBD2	NA	TRBV19	TRBJ2-6	CASSLLGGAGANVLTF	TGTGCCAGTAGTTTACTCGGGGGGGCTGGGGCCAACGTCCTGACTTTC
TRBD1	NA	TRBV29-1	TRBJ1-2	CSGGQDYGYTF	TGCAGCGGCGGACAGGACTATGGCTACACCTTC
NA	once	TRBV12-3/TRBV12-4	TRBJ2-2	CASKLFVGELFF	TGTGCCAGCAAATTATTCGTGGGGGAGCTGTTTTTT
NA	NA	TRBV7-6	TRBJ2-5	CASSRRWAPRRETQYF	TGTGCCAGCAGCCGACGATGGGCCCCCCGCCGGGAGACCCAGTACTTC
NA	NA	TRBV9	TRBJ1-6	CASSVVPQGNSPLHF	TGTGCCAGCAGCGTAGTTCCCCAGGGGAATTCACCCCTCCACTTT
TRBD2	NA	TRBV27	TRBJ2-2	CASSIRSRGLAGGPGELFF	TGTGCCAGCAGTATCCGATCGAGGGGACTAGCGGGGGGGCCCGGGGAGCTGTTTTTT
TRBD2	NA	TRBV28	TRBJ2-5	CASSWTSKTQYF	TGTGCCAGCAGTTGGACTAGCAAGACCCAGTACTTC
TRBD1	NA	TRBV19	TRBJ1-2	CASSTFTGTGFLGYTF	TGTGCCAGTAGTACCTTCACCGGGACAGGGTTCCTTGGCTACACCTTC
TRBD1	few	TRBV4-1	TRBJ2-7	CASSQGRDRVVRSEQYF	TGCGCCAGCAGCCAAGGGCGGGACAGGGTGGTTCGCAGCGAGCAGTACTTC
NA	NA	TRBV9	TRBJ1-1	CASSSLPQGNTEAFF	TGTGCCAGCAGTTCATTACCCCAGGGGAACACTGAAGCTTTCTTT
NA	NA	TRBV6-5	TRBJ1-2	CASRDSLYGYTF	TGTGCCAGCAGGGACTCCTTGTATGGCTACACCTTC
TRBD1	NA	TRBV6-5	TRBJ1-2	CASSSRDRELDGYTF	TGTGCCAGCAGTTCCCGAGACAGGGAGTTGGATGGCTACACCTTC
NA	NA	TRBV28	TRBJ2-7	CATETVYEQYF	TGTGCCACCGAGACAGTCTACGAGCAGTACTTC
NA	NA	TRBV6-5	TRBJ1-3	CASTAGSGNTIYF	TGTGCCAGCACGGCGGGCTCTGGAAACACCATATATTTT
TRBD1	NA	TRBV7-2	TRBJ1-5	CASSPKGQGNQPQHF	TGTGCCAGCAGCCCGAAGGGACAGGGGAATCAGCCCCAGCATTTT
TRBD1	NA	TRBV7-8	TRBJ1-3	CASSLGGTAGNTIYF	TGTGCCAGCAGCTTAGGCGGGACAGCTGGAAACACCATATATTTT
TRBD2	medium-sized	TRBV28	TRBJ2-7	CASSQASGPYEQYF	TGTGCCAGCAGTCAAGCTAGCGGGCCCTACGAGCAGTACTTC
TRBD1	few	TRBV2	TRBJ2-7	CASSEWGTGTGRRNEQYF	TGTGCCAGCAGTGAGTGGGGTACCGGGACAGGAAGGAGGAACGAGCAGTACTTC
TRBD2	NA	TRBV5-1	TRBJ2-7	CASSFGLELYEQYF	TGCGCCAGCAGCTTCGGACTAGAACTCTACGAGCAGTACTTC